This TCR beta chain was found in a study of blood T cell repertoires in COVID-19 (TCRdb year 2020). Study-level background: Samples covering the acute and convalescent phases of COVID-19 were provided by collaborators in the United States, Italy and Spain. Subjects who had been exposed to COVID-19, were actively infected with it, or had recovered from it provided the deeply sampled blood TCRbeta repertoires that made up the dataset. Where available, HLA class I and class II types were taken from metadata supplied by the sample provider and were not determined by assay-based typing. A freely available public database, intended as a resource for researchers studying the immune response to SARS-CoV-2, is where the repertoires were released. Samples were obtained from the ongoing ImmuneRACE study (first 160 participants) and from 950 to 1,500 subjects provided by 6 global collaborators. The sample metadata nearly always contained a de-identified subject ID, COVID-19 status, age in years and sex. The material from the prospective study consisted of cDNA or gDNA derived from T cells, B-cell-depleted T cells, or PBMCs.

General study outcomes and caveats: How much clinical and demographic metadata was included differed by source and by participant, and the metadata was provided uncurated.

In regard to this clone: Its binding antigen is unknown. No base-level quality is on record; no much larger clone is a single base apart.

The CDR3 sequence holds 15 residues, the cysteine and phenylalanine included. Kept here is only the CDR3 DNA, which spans 45 bases and is read in frame from base 1. Looking up the germline V gene yields CDR1 MNHEY and CDR2 SVGEGT. Trimming removed 5 bases from V and 2 bases from J; the gene matches leave 6 bases unexplained. TCRbeta CDR3 regions were amplified from genomic DNA by means of the immunoSEQ Assay, a bias-controlled multiplex PCR. Concerning the study's data processing: The number of nucleated cells in each sample was estimated from the amplification of reference gene primers within the assay. To quantify the absolute abundance of each unique TCRbeta CDR3 rearrangement, sequence reads were collapsed and filtered. Productive Simpson clonality was computed per sample as the square root of Simpson's diversity index over productive rearrangements. In its TCRdb copy, this immuneACCESS table keeps in-frame sequences only and misses some clones. Where compared with another copy, unresolved V genes explain less than half of these, and the others have no known cause. V, J and clone size reflect that table, while D and trimming were determined from the DNA. This sample lists 150,000 or so clones; more than 65% were detected once. The ten largest clonotypes hold around 8% of the sample.

One collaborating source in Seattle enrolled patients while the patients were actively infected and followed the patients over time throughout the course of disease. The collaborating institutions used their own protocols to collect whole blood in K2EDTA tubes. For TCRbeta analysis, collaborators shipped samples as frozen whole blood, isolated PBMCs, or DNA extracted from either of those sample types. The V and J genes are TRBV6-2 or TRBV6-3 and TRBJ2-5, with TRBD2 matching 9 junction bases. The TCR sequence derives from a woman in her sixties with COVID-19, enrolled during active disease. Sequenced material: peripheral blood. At the DNA level, the sequence is TGTGCCAGCAGTCGACTAGCGGTTCTACAAGAGACCCAGTACTTC. This encodes CASSRLAVLQETQYF.